Included here is one TCR beta chain sequence, with context. The data belong to a study of blood T cell repertoires in COVID-19. Study as a whole: The cDNA or gDNA used as material had been derived from T cells, B-cell-depleted T cells, or PBMCs.

Clones were read by immunoSEQ multiplex PCR, and TCRdb kept only the in-frame ones, dropping some. The table records around 190,000 clones, about 84% of them present only once. V was cut by 6 bases and J by 2 bases, with 20 bases left in between. The germline CDR1 and CDR2 sequences are SGHAT and FQNNGV. The CDR3 length is 16 residues. The specimen was peripheral blood. The sequence was collected from a human donor in a cohort sampled during active COVID-19. This chain connects TRBV11-2 to TRBJ2-7; tentative D call: TRBD2 (7 bases). The CDR3 DNA sequence: TGTGCCAGCAGGTATTCCGGGGGGCCTTCCCCCTACGAGCAGTACTTC. Amino acid sequence: CASRYSGGPSPYEQYF.